The 4 T cell receptor beta chains listed next were all sequenced from one sample in a study of T cell repertoires in cytomegalovirus infection. One entry per CDR3 protein, called by TCRdb with MiXCR from the reads. The sample shows approximately 70,000 distinct CDR3 sequences, 22% of them seen only once. Antigen specificity for these receptors is unknown. What was sequenced was PBMCs, sequenced either directly or after in vitro stimulation (not recorded which). These receptors were collected from a human donor in good health (CMV status not recorded). Some clones in this sample may be carry-over from other donors' samples.

This clonotype has just a few counts. The CDR3 reads CASSYSGLAEETQYF. The CDR3 coding sequence is TGTGCCAGCAGTTACTCGGGGCTAGCGGAAGAGACCCAGTACTTC. This chain joins TRBV6-5 and TRBJ2-5; TRBD2 aligns across 7 bases. V lost 0 bases, J lost 3 bases, and 4 bases stayed unmatched. The CDR3 is made up of 15 amino acids. Germline V lookup: CDR1 MNHEY, CDR2 SVGAGI.

This chain uses TRBV20-1 with TRBJ1-2, with D tentatively TRBD1 (5 bases). The CDR3 has 13 amino acids. Germline values: CDR1 DFQATT, CDR2 SNEGSKA (reference sequence). Trimming shortened V by 4 bases and J by 3 bases, and 12 bases separated the two germline ends. The CDR3 DNA reads TGCAGTGCTAAAAGGCCACAGGACTATGGCTACACCTTC. It encodes CSAKRPQDYGYTF.

This clonotype was counted many times. DNA of the CDR3: TGTGCCAGCAAAGCTAGCGGGTTAGACACCGGGGAGCTGTTTTTT. It is translated as CASKASGLDTGELFF. The chain uses TRBV7-2 and TRBJ2-2, with 8 bases fitting TRBD2. This CDR3 contains 15 residues. Germline V gene sequence: CDR1 SGHTA, CDR2 FQGNSA. The V segment lost 7 bases and the J segment 3 bases; nucleotides outside the gene matches: 7.

The chain uses TRBV2 and TRBJ1-2; D might be TRBD1 (6 bases). The CDR3 is 14 amino acids. Germline CDR1 and CDR2: SNHLY and FYNNEI. V lost 6 bases, J lost 4 bases, and 15 bases lay in between. DNA for the CDR3: TGTGCCAGCAGGGGGATGGGGGCGAGCTATGGCTACACCTTC. Amino acids: CASRGMGASYGYTF.